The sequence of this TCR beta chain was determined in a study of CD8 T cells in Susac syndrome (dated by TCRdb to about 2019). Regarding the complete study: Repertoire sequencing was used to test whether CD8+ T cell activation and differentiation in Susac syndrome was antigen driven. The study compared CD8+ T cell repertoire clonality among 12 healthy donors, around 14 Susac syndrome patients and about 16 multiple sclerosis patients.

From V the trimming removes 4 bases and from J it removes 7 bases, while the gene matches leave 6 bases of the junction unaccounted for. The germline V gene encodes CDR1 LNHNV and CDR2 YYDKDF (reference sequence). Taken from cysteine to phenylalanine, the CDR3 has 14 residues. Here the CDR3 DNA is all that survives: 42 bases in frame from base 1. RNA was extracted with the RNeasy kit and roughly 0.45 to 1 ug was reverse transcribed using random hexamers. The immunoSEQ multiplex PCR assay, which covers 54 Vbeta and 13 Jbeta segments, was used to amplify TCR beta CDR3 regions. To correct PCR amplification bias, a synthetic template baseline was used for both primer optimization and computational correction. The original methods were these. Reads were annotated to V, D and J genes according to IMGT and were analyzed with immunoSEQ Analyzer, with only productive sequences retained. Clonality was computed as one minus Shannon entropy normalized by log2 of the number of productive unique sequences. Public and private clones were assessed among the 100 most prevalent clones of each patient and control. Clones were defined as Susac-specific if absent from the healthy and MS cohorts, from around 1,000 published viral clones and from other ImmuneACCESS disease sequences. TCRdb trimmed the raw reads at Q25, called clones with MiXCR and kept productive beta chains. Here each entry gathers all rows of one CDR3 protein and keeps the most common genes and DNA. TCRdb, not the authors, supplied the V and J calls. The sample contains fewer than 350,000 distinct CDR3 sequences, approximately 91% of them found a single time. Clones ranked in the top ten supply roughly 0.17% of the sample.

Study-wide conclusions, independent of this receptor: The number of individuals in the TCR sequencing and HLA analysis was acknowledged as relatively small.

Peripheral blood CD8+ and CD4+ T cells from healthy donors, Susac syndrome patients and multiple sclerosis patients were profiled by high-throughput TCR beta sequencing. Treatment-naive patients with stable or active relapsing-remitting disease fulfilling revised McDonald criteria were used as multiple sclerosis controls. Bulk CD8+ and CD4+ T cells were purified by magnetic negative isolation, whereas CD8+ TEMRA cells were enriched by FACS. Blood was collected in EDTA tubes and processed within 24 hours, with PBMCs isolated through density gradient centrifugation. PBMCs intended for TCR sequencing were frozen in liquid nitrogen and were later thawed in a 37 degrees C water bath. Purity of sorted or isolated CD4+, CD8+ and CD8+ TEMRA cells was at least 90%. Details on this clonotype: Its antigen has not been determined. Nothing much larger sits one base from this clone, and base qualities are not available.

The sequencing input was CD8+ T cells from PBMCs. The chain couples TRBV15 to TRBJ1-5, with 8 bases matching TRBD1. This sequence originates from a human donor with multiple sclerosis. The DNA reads TGTGCCACCAGCACAGGACAGGGAGGACAGCCCCAGCATTTT. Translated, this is CATSTGQGGQPQHF.